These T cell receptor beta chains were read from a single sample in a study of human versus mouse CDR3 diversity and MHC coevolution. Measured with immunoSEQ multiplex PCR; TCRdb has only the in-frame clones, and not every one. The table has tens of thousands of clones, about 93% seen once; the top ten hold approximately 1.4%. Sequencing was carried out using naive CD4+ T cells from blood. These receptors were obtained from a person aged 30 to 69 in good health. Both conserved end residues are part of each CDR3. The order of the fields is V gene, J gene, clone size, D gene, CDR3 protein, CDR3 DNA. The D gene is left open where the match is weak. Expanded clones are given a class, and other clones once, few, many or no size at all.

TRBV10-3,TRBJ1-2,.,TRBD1,CAISDVTGPYGYTF,TGTGCCATCAGTGACGTGACAGGGCCTTATGGCTACACCTTC
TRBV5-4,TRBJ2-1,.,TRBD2,CASSLDSGTEFF,TGTGCCAGCAGCTTGGATAGCGGGACTGAGTTCTTC
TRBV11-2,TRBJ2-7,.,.,CASSSRTGTYEQYF,TGTGCCAGCAGCTCTAGGACGGGAACCTACGAGCAGTACTTC
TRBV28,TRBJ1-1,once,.,CASSGTADTEAFF,TGTGCCAGCAGTGGAACGGCGGACACTGAAGCTTTCTTT
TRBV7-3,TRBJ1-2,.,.,CASSTYSQPYGYTF,TGTGCCAGCAGTACTTACAGTCAACCGTATGGCTACACCTTC
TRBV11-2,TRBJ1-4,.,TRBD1,CASSLGGQGGSEKLFF,TGTGCCAGCAGCTTAGGAGGACAGGGAGGGAGCGAAAAACTGTTTTTT
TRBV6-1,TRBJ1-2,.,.,CASHYGGYGYTF,TGTGCCAGCCACTACGGGGGGTATGGCTACACCTTC
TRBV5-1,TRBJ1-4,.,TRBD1,CASSSTTGWEKLFF,TGCGCCAGCAGCTCGACGACAGGGTGGGAAAAACTGTTTTTT
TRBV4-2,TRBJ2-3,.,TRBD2,CASSMRGGTSTDTQYF,TGTGCCAGCAGCATGCGGGGGGGGACTAGCACAGATACGCAGTATTTT
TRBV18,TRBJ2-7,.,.,CASPSRSPGLSYEQYF,TGTGCCAGCCCCAGTCGTTCCCCGGGACTCTCCTACGAGCAGTACTTC
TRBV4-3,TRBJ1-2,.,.,CASSQDPGRQAYGYTF,TGCGCCAGCAGCCAAGATCCGGGGAGACAGGCCTATGGCTACACCTTC
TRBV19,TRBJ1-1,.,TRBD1,CASSTGQGANTEAFF,TGTGCCAGTAGTACCGGACAGGGCGCGAACACTGAAGCTTTCTTT
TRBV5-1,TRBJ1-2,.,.,CASSLGLTVGYTF,TGCGCCAGCAGCTTGGGCCTCACGGTTGGCTACACCTTC
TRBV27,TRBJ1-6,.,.,CASSDRGGWAPLHF,TGTGCCAGCAGTGATAGGGGGGGATGGGCACCCCTCCACTTT
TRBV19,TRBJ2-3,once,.,CASSTTRNTQYF,TGTGCCAGTAGTACCACGAGGAATACGCAGTATTTT
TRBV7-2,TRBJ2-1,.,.,CASSPSLLNNEQFF,TGTGCCAGCAGCCCGAGTTTGTTGAACAATGAGCAGTTCTTC
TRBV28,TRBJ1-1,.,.,CASRPAVRGTEAFF,TGTGCCAGCAGGCCGGCGGTCCGAGGGACTGAAGCTTTCTTT
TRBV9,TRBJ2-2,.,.,CASSEEGSGAGELFF,TGTGCCAGCAGCGAGGAGGGTTCGGGAGCCGGGGAGCTGTTTTTT
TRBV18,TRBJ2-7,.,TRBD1,CASSQDRAQSYEQYF,TGTGCCAGCTCACAGGACAGGGCCCAGTCCTACGAGCAGTACTTC
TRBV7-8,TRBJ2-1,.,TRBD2,CASSLGPPGRGAYNEQFF,TGTGCCAGCAGCTTAGGCCCTCCGGGGCGGGGGGCCTACAATGAGCAGTTCTTC
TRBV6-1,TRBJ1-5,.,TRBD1,CASSWTGRQPQHF,TGTGCCAGCAGTTGGACAGGGCGCCAGCCCCAGCATTTT
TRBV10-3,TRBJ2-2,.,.,CAISGGATLALNTGELFF,TGTGCCATCAGTGGGGGCGCCACCCTGGCCCTAAACACCGGGGAGCTGTTTTTT
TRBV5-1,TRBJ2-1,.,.,CASSLAGSLSSYNEQFF,TGCGCCAGCAGCTTGGCCGGTAGCTTGAGCTCCTACAATGAGCAGTTCTTC
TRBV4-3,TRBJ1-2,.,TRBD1,CASSQDAVKWTGRAYGYTF,TGCGCCAGCAGCCAAGATGCCGTCAAGTGGACAGGGAGGGCCTATGGCTACACCTTC
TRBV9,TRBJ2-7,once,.,CASSVGASLPYEQYF,TGTGCCAGCAGCGTAGGGGCCTCCTTACCCTACGAGCAGTACTTC
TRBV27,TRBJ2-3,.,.,CASSLNPGNRGTDTQYF,TGTGCCAGCAGTCTTAATCCCGGGAACAGGGGCACAGATACGCAGTATTTT
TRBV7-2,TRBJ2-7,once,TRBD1,CASSLNRGSYEQYF,TGTGCCAGCAGCTTAAACAGGGGCTCCTACGAGCAGTACTTC
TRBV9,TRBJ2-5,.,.,CASSNSQETQYF,TGTGCCAGCAGCAATAGCCAAGAGACCCAGTACTTC
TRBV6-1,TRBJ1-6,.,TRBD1,CASSDRQGGNSPLHF,TGTGCCAGCAGTGACCGACAGGGTGGTAATTCACCCCTCCACTTT
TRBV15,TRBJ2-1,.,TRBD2,CATSTPGGQGWTSGFGKQFF,TGTGCCACCAGCACACCAGGTGGCCAAGGTTGGACTAGCGGTTTTGGGAAGCAGTTCTTC
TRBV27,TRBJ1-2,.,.,CASSPPGGNGYTF,TGTGCCAGCAGCCCCCCGGGGGGGAATGGCTACACCTTC
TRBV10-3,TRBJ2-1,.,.,CAISPGSEQFF,TGTGCCATCAGCCCAGGGTCAGAGCAGTTCTTC
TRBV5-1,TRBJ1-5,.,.,CASSLGQSSNQPQHF,TGCGCCAGCAGCTTGGGTCAGTCGAGCAATCAGCCCCAGCATTTT
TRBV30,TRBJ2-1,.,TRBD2,CAWNAGRRQGEQFF,TGTGCCTGGAATGCCGGGAGGCGCCAGGGTGAGCAGTTCTTC
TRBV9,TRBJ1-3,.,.,CASSVHRGGNTIYF,TGTGCCAGCAGCGTACACAGAGGGGGAAACACCATATATTTT
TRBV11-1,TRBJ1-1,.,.,CASSTQRNTEAFF,TGTGCCAGCAGCACTCAACGGAACACTGAAGCTTTCTTT
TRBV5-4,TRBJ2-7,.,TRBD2,CASSLLGGGRTYEQYF,TGTGCCAGCAGCTTGTTAGGCGGGGGGAGAACCTACGAGCAGTACTTC